The following is a TCR beta chain sequence with its context. This sample was included in a study of cytomegalovirus exposure and HLA in healthy donors. The primer mix had 60 Vbeta and 13 Jbeta primers. Sequencing was performed with immunoSEQ multiplex PCR; in TCRdb, only in-frame clones are kept and a portion is missing. This table holds some 130,000 clones. The CDR3 covers 18 residues. Trimming took off 4 bases at V and 0 bases at J, with 18 bases between the two ends. The germline V gene encodes CDR1 SEHNR and CDR2 FQNEAQ (reference sequence). The clonotype comes from a woman aged 40 to 49 in good health and CMV-seropositive. The specimen sequenced was PBMCs. The chain uses TRBV7-9 and TRBJ1-4; D unclear. The CDR3 protein is CASSSGQLAYPTNEKLFF. In DNA, the CDR3 is TGTGCCAGCAGCTCTGGGCAGCTAGCTTACCCAACTAATGAAAAACTGTTTTTT.